The 28 T cell receptor beta chains in this list originate from one sample, sequenced in a study of shared clonotypes between healthy human individuals. Using immunoSEQ multiplex PCR, the repertoire was profiled, and TCRdb retains in-frame clones only, with some absent. The table lists 550,000 to 600,000 clones, about 80% of them singletons. Sequencing input: PBMCs. All receptors derive from a woman between 35 and 50 years old in good health. Some clones in this sample may be carry-over from other donors' samples.

The chain has TRBV28 and TRBJ1-5; D possibly corresponds to TRBD1 (6 bases). The CDR3 is 14 amino acids. V was pared by 3 bases and J by 7 bases, with 13 bases between. Germline-derived CDR1 and CDR2 are MDHEN and SYDVKM. CDR3 region: CASSLAGVGQPQHF. The CDR3 DNA follows: TGTGCCAGCAGTTTGGCAGGGGTAGGGCAGCCCCAGCATTTT.

The chain employs TRBV5-1 and TRBJ2-3; 10 bases are shared with TRBD2. This CDR3 has 15 residues. CDR1 SGHRS and CDR2 YFSETQ come from the germline V gene. Trimming at V came to 7 bases and at J to 1 base, leaving 6 bases not matched to a gene. The CDR3 coding sequence is TGCGCCAGCGGCGAAGGGACTAGCGGCACAGATACGCAGTATTTT. It codes for CASGEGTSGTDTQYF.

The V gene is TRBV7-6, the J gene TRBJ2-3; D is unclear. Germline CDR1 is SGHVS and CDR2 is FNYEAQ. With 3 bases removed from V and 0 bases from J, the gap between germline ends came to 4 bases. The CDR3 has 13 residues. This CDR3 is CASSLPSTDTQYF. The CDR3 DNA sequence: TGTGCCAGCAGCTTGCCTAGCACAGATACGCAGTATTTT.

The gene calls are TRBV5-5 and TRBJ2-7, with a weak D call TRBD1 (6 bases). Germline V CDR1 and CDR2: SGHKS, YYEKEE (reference sequence). V lost 6 bases and J 2 bases, leaving 21 bases between the germline ends. The CDR3 contains 16 residues. The chain's CDR3 is CASTPYPGAPTYEQYF. The CDR3, as DNA: TGTGCCAGCACCCCTTATCCAGGGGCACCTACCTACGAGCAGTACTTC.

The chain recombines TRBV27 with TRBJ2-7, with 9 bases fitting TRBD1. Germline V CDR1 and CDR2: MNHEY, SMNVEV (reference sequence). The CDR3 is 15 residues long. Losses at the gene ends were 7 bases for V and 6 bases for J; bases not matched to a gene: 13. CDR3 coding DNA: TGTGCCAGCACTGTGAGAAGGACAGGGGCGGTCGAGCAGTACTTC. Protein product: CASTVRRTGAVEQYF.

The chain links TRBV28 to TRBJ1-1; weak D call: TRBD1 (6 bases). V lost 6 bases and J 11 bases, leaving 16 bases between the germline ends. Germline V gene data show CDR1 as MDHEN and CDR2 as SYDVKM. This CDR3 is 12 amino acids long. In nucleotides, the CDR3 is TGTGCCAGCAGCCCCCGGGGGGGCAGGGCTTTCTTT. This translates into CASSPRGGRAFF. Using reference TRBV28 and TRBJ1-1 for the parts outside the CDR3, the full variable domain is DVKVTQSSRYLVKRTGEKVFLECVQDMDHENMFWYRQDPGLGLRLIYFSYDVKMKEKGDIPEGYSVSREKKERFSLILESASTNQTSMYLCASSPRGGRAFFGQGTRLTVV.

The genes are TRBV7-2 and TRBJ1-2, with TRBD1 matching over 9 bases. The V segment lost 5 bases and the J segment 6 bases; nucleotides outside the gene matches: 7. Per the germline V gene, CDR1 is SGHTA and CDR2 is FQGNSA. This CDR3 spans 14 amino acids. CDR3 region: CASSTRDRVDGYTF. CDR3 DNA: TGTGCCAGCAGCACCCGGGACAGGGTTGATGGCTACACCTTC.

The chain has TRBV4-3 and TRBJ2-5; D may correspond to TRBD1 or TRBD2 (7 bases each). The V and J ends lost 0 bases and 3 bases respectively, with 17 bases between them. CDR1 LGHNA and CDR2 YSLEER come from the germline V gene. This CDR3 has 17 residues. CDR3 coding DNA: TGCGCCAGCAGCCAAGACCGGGACTACCAGGGGGAAGAGACCCAGTACTTC. Protein sequence: CASSQDRDYQGEETQYF.

This clone has just a few counts. The J gene is TRBJ1-1, the V gene TRBV5-1, with a tentative D call TRBD1 (5 bases). CDR3 length: 15 amino acids. V was cut by 9 bases and J by 0 bases, with 18 bases left in between. The germline CDR1 and CDR2 sequences are SGHRS and YFSETQ. Written as DNA, the CDR3 is TGCGCCACCTCGCCTGAGGGGTACATGAACACTGAAGCTTTCTTT. Encoded protein: CATSPEGYMNTEAFF.

The genes are TRBV7-2 and TRBJ2-1, with 10 bases matching TRBD2. CDR1 SGHTA and CDR2 FQGNSA come from the germline V gene. With 5 bases clipped from V and 9 bases from J, the junction kept 7 bases outside the gene matches. The CDR3 extends over 14 amino acids. This chain's CDR3 is CASSTSGRASEQFF. The CDR3 nucleotides are TGTGCCAGCAGCACGAGCGGGAGGGCCAGTGAGCAGTTCTTC.

The chain employs TRBV2 and TRBJ2-1; 8 nucleotides align to TRBD2. In germline, CDR1 is SNHLY, CDR2 FYNNEI. Germline trimming cut 2 bases from V and 2 bases from J; bases unmatched to any gene: 5. This CDR3 contains 16 residues. The CDR3 is CASSEFGSGTYNEQFF. The CDR3 DNA reads as TGTGCCAGCAGTGAATTTGGTAGCGGGACCTACAATGAGCAGTTCTTC.

The rearrangement links TRBV7-8 to TRBJ2-5; D gene unclear. With 5 bases removed from V and 4 bases from J, the gap between germline ends came to 11 bases. The germline V gene encodes CDR1 SGHVS and CDR2 FQNEAQ. This CDR3 spans 13 amino acids. CDR3 amino acids: CASSQLIGETQYF. DNA for the CDR3: TGTGCCAGCAGCCAACTGATAGGAGAGACCCAGTACTTC.

The chain couples TRBV5-6 to TRBJ2-3; D unresolved. CDR1 and CDR2 from the germline V gene are SGHDT and YYEEEE. V shed 3 bases and J shed 6 bases, with 5 bases lying between them. The CDR3 extends over 11 amino acids. This CDR3 is CASSWKDTQYF. DNA for the CDR3: TGTGCCAGCAGCTGGAAGGATACGCAGTATTTT.

This sequence joins TRBV9 and TRBJ2-5; the D gene is possibly TRBD1 (6 bases). V was cut by 3 bases and J by 5 bases, with 17 bases left in between. The germline CDR1 and CDR2 sequences are SGDLS and YYNGEE. The CDR3 runs to 15 residues. The CDR3 nucleotides are TGTGCCAGCAGCGAGCAAGAGGGGGTCTGGGAGACCCAGTACTTC. This translates into CASSEQEGVWETQYF.

This rearrangement joins TRBV15 to TRBJ2-7; 7 bases are a match to TRBD1. With V trimmed by 4 bases and J by 4 bases, 4 bases remained unmatched. In germline, CDR1 is LNHNV, CDR2 YYDKDF (reference sequence). The CDR3 totals 13 residues. This CDR3 reads CATSKDRVYEQYF. The DNA of the CDR3 is TGTGCCACCAGCAAAGACAGGGTTTACGAGCAGTACTTC.

The V call is TRBV5-1, the J call TRBJ1-3, with D possibly TRBD1 on 6 matching bases. The V end lost 0 bases, the J end lost 2 bases, and 6 bases lay between the germline ends. The CDR3 sequence is 14 residues long. Germline V gene sequence: CDR1 SGHRS, CDR2 YFSETQ. The CDR3 is CASSLDRAGNTIYF. The CDR3 DNA follows: TGCGCCAGCAGCTTGGACAGGGCTGGAAACACCATATATTTT.

The chain combines TRBV19 with TRBJ2-5; 12 bases fit TRBD2. The J call is in doubt because the DNA end fits TRBJ2-7 better. In germline, CDR1 is LNHDA, CDR2 SQIVND (reference sequence). The CDR3 consists of 19 residues. The CDR3 is CASSRYGLAGGSSDYEQYF. The CDR3 coding sequence is TGTGCCAGTAGCCGCTACGGGCTAGCGGGAGGGTCCTCCGACTACGAGCAGTACTTC.

The rearrangement joins TRBV19 to TRBJ2-7, with 9 bases fitting TRBD2. Germline V gene data show CDR1 as LNHDA and CDR2 as SQIVND (reference sequence). The CDR3 has 14 residues. Unmatched junction bases numbered 6, after V lost 4 bases and J lost 5 bases. The CDR3 nucleotides are TGTGCCAGTAGTAATAGCGGGAGTTTTAACGAGCAGTACTTC. This sequence encodes CASSNSGSFNEQYF.

This clone was observed many times. The chain joins TRBV15 to TRBJ2-5, with 11 positions matching TRBD2. The length of the CDR3 is 18 residues. V gave up 0 bases and J gave up 6 bases; unmatched junction bases: 12. CDR1 is LNHNV and CDR2 is YYDKDF in the germline V gene (reference sequence). CDR3: CATSRDGLSGRAGKTQYF. DNA for the CDR3: TGTGCCACCAGCAGAGATGGGCTTAGCGGGAGGGCCGGAAAGACCCAGTACTTC.

A note on this clone: The CDR3 does not close with the conserved phenylalanine or tryptophan, likely indicating a read error. CDR3 DNA sequence: TGTGCCAGCAGAGGTACCGGGACTAGCGGTTCCTACGAGCAGTACCTC. Its protein product is CASRGTGTSGSYEQYL. This sequence joins TRBV7-9 and TRBJ2-7, with TRBD2 matching 11 bases. CDR1 SEHNR and CDR2 FQNEAQ come from the germline V gene (reference sequence). CDR3 size: 16 residues. V was pared by 6 bases and J by 1 base, with 8 bases of the junction left unmatched.

The chain links TRBV27 to TRBJ2-1; tentatively, D is TRBD1 or TRBD2 (5 bases each). V was trimmed by 1 base and J by 0 bases, leaving 13 bases between them. Germline V gene sequence: CDR1 MNHEY, CDR2 SMNVEV (reference sequence). CDR3 length: 17 residues. This chain's CDR3 is CASSLWGGLSSYNEQFF. DNA for the CDR3: TGTGCCAGCAGTTTATGGGGCGGGCTGAGCTCCTACAATGAGCAGTTCTTC.

The chain links TRBV4-3 to TRBJ2-1, with D maybe TRBD1 (6 bases). V lost 2 bases, J lost 4 bases, and 12 bases lay in between. The V gene's germline CDR1 is LGHNA and CDR2 YSLEER. The CDR3 is made up of 15 amino acids. Here the CDR3 reads CASSQSRGLYNEQFF. The CDR3, as DNA: TGCGCCAGCAGCCAATCCAGGGGTCTTTACAATGAGCAGTTCTTC.

Only a few counts were recorded for this clone. The same CDR3 arises from other DNA sequences in this sample as well. The chain uses TRBV11-2 and TRBJ2-5; possibly TRBD1 for D (6 bases). This CDR3 spans 13 amino acids. Trimming removed 5 bases from V and 2 bases from J, with 9 bases in between. CDR1 and CDR2 (germline): SGHAT, FQNNGV. The chain's CDR3 is CASSPGQQETQYF. DNA of the CDR3: TGTGCCAGCAGCCCCGGACAGCAAGAGACCCAGTACTTC. The variable domain in full, with the rest retrieved from reference TRBV11-2 and TRBJ2-5, is EAGVAQSPRYKIIEKRQSVAFWCNPISGHATLYWYQQILGQGPKLLIQFQNNGVVDDSQLPKDRFSAERLKGVDSTLKIQPAKLEDSAVYLCASSPGQQETQYFGPGTRLLVL.

V is TRBV4-1 and J is TRBJ2-7, with D possibly being TRBD1 or TRBD2 (5 bases each). Germline CDR1 is MGHRA and CDR2 is YSYEKL. The length of the CDR3 is 16 residues. The germline V and J ends were trimmed by 1 base and 7 bases, with 20 bases remaining between them. CDR3: CASSQGLQATSGEQYF. CDR3 nucleotide sequence: TGCGCCAGCAGCCAAGGGTTACAGGCGACGTCGGGGGAGCAGTACTTC.

V usage is TRBV19 and J usage is TRBJ2-1, with D perhaps matching TRBD1 or TRBD2 (5 bases each). V gave up 5 bases and J gave up 6 bases, with 11 bases separating them. The CDR3 runs to 13 residues. The germline CDR1 and CDR2 sequences are LNHDA and SQIVND (reference sequence). CDR3 nucleotides: TGTGCCAGTAGTCTTGGGACGAGCAATGAGCAGTTCTTC. It translates to CASSLGTSNEQFF.

The rearrangement joins TRBV6-1 to TRBJ1-1; TRBD1 might be the D (5 bases). The CDR3 sequence is 12 residues long. V lost 7 bases, J lost 1 base, and 7 bases lay in between. Germline V lookup: CDR1 MNHNS, CDR2 SASEGT. The CDR3 spells CASTRGNTEAFF. CDR3 DNA sequence: TGTGCCAGCACAAGGGGGAACACTGAAGCTTTCTTT.

J is TRBJ2-2 and V is TRBV5-1, with 8 nucleotides matching TRBD1. CDR3 size: 17 residues. V was clipped by 1 base and J by 1 base; unmatched bases: 6. CDR1 is SGHRS and CDR2 is YFSETQ in the germline V gene. CDR3 sequence: CASSLLSGTGNTGELFF. In DNA, the CDR3 is TGCGCCAGCAGCTTGCTATCTGGGACAGGGAACACCGGGGAGCTGTTTTTT.

The chain carries TRBV2 and TRBJ1-1, with 9 bases that match TRBD1. V was pared by 5 bases and J by 3 bases, with 4 bases of the junction left unmatched. This CDR3 has 14 residues. The germline V gene encodes CDR1 SNHLY and CDR2 FYNNEI. The chain's CDR3 is CASSLDRGYTEAFF. Written as DNA, the CDR3 is TGTGCCAGCAGTCTGGACAGGGGCTACACTGAAGCTTTCTTT.